This T cell receptor (beta chain) was recorded in a study of metastatic and nonmetastatic thyroid tumors. Study in general: Comparative analysis of repertoires was undertaken across blood and tumor or nodule tissue obtained from malignant and benign thyroid patients.

Thyroid surgery took place with no prior treatment in any patient. As originally analysed: The authors used CDR3 differences across clinicopathological groups to build a distant-metastasis classifier for papillary thyroid cancer. TCRdb recomputed clones from the PCR reads via MiXCR. The V and J calls reflect TCRdb's pipeline rather than the authors' work. The data contain roughly 45,000 clones, about 3.2% of them singletons. Study-wide findings and caveats: It was reported that TCR beta diversity was significantly higher in malignant thyroid tumors than benign nodules, in blood and tumor.

As concerns this clone: The antigen remains unidentified.

CDR1 is SGHTS and CDR2 is YDEGEE in the germline V gene. The length of the CDR3 is 14 residues. V shed 2 bases and J 3 bases; nucleotides not matched to a gene: 1. The source is a female donor with papillary thyroid cancer or a benign thyroid nodule (not recorded which). Some clones in this sample may be carry-over from other donors' samples. Sequenced: blood. The chain is built from TRBV5-8 and TRBJ1-3, with 8 bases matching TRBD1. The CDR3 is CASSFDRGGNTIYF. The DNA of the CDR3 is TGTGCCAGCAGCTTCGACAGGGGTGGAAACACCATATATTTT.